Sequencing of this T cell receptor beta chain was carried out in a study of identical twins. Whole-study results and caveats: Not following the same donors, the study drew its conclusions from cross-sectional statistical analysis.

About this clonotype: Its antigen is currently unknown.

CDR1 is MNHEY, CDR2 SVGAGI, per germline. The trim removed 5 bases at V and 5 bases at J, leaving 10 bases unmatched. The CDR3 extends over 16 amino acids. One entry per CDR3 protein, called by TCRdb with MiXCR from the 5' RACE reads. The sample lists roughly 1,500,000 distinct CDR3 sequences, roughly a third occurring once. Material: cord blood. The chain recombines TRBV6-5 with TRBJ2-1, with TRBD2 identical over 9 bases. The TCR sequence derives from a newborn girl in good health. This chain's CDR3 is CASSQKRGALHNEQFF. CDR3 in DNA: TGTGCCAGCAGTCAAAAGCGGGGGGCCCTCCACAATGAGCAGTTCTTC.